This TCR beta chain was obtained from a study of patients and donors after allogeneic stem cell transplantation (dated by TCRdb to the early 2020s). About this clonotype itself: Its binding antigen is unknown. Base qualities are not at hand, and no much larger clone is one base apart.

Counted from cysteine to phenylalanine, this CDR3 has 16 amino acids. Only the CDR3 DNA is retained, 48 bases long and in frame from the first base. Trimmed from V: 3 bases; trimmed from J: 6 bases; junction bases lacking a gene match: 7. The germline V gene encodes CDR1 KGHSH and CDR2 LQKENI. To prepare the library, RT-PCR was applied. The instrument was a NextSeq 550. Using fastp at Q25 and MiXCR, TCRdb reprocessed the public reads and kept productive beta chains. All rows with the same CDR3 protein become a single entry with the most common DNA and genes. This sample holds about 200,000 distinct CDR3 sequences; 38% were observed only once. The ten most abundant clones make up under 14% of the sample.

This sequence originates from a human donor who was either an allogeneic HSCT recipient or a stem cell or donor lymphocyte infusion donor (not recorded which). It is not recorded whose cells these are; they may come from a transplant donor. The sequence joins TRBV18 to TRBJ2-1, with TRBD2 identical over 11 junction bases. Source material: blood, either unsorted or a sorted T cell fraction (not recorded which). This receptor carries the CDR3 CASSPTPSGGPNEQFF. The DNA is as follows: TGTGCCAGCTCACCTACCCCTAGCGGGGGGCCCAATGAGCAGTTCTTC.